The present TCR beta chain was sequenced within a study of OX40 agonist ivuxolimab in advanced cancers. Study observations and caveats: Clonal expansion by week 6 occurred in CD4+ and CD8+ blood T cells (at 0.1 to 3.0 mg/kg). The study found that CD8+ T cells averaged more expanded clones than CD4+.

Worth noting for this clone: Its target is unknown.

This table comes from immunoSEQ multiplex PCR, and its TCRdb copy is limited to in-frame clones, with some not included. The table shows 55,000 to 70,000 clones, with around 85% occurring only once. The CDR3 is 13 residues long. V was clipped by 3 bases and J by 4 bases, with 7 bases between them. From germline, CDR1 is MDHEN and CDR2 SYDVKM. The TCR originated in an adult with an advanced solid tumor such as melanoma, head and neck, liver or kidney cancer. The rearrangement uses TRBV28 and TRBJ2-1; D is unresolved. The sequencing used CD4+ or CD8+ T cells sorted from blood, collected in a trial of the OX40 agonist ivuxolimab. The CDR3 sequence: CASSFQQYNEQFF. CDR3 bases: TGTGCCAGCAGTTTCCAGCAATACAATGAGCAGTTCTTC.